Below, one T cell receptor (beta chain) is given with its context. In the original analysis: Reference gene primer amplification gave estimated nucleated cell counts. Clones were read by immunoSEQ multiplex PCR, and TCRdb kept only the in-frame ones, dropping some. V and J calls and clone size are copied from that table; D and trimming were computed from the DNA. The sample includes 250,000 to 300,000 clones, 91% of them seen just once. This sample stems from a study of blood T cell repertoires in COVID-19. Study context: Nucleic acid was either cDNA or gDNA, and it came from T cells, B-cell-depleted T cells, or PBMCs.

Germline CDR1 is PRHDT and CDR2 is FYEKMQ (reference sequence). V lost 0 bases and J lost 1; bases outside the gene matches: 6. This CDR3 is 17 amino acids long. The TCR was taken from a woman aged 30 to 39 with COVID-19, enrolled during active disease. The chain links TRBV13 to TRBJ1-1, with 9 bases identical to TRBD1. The material sequenced was peripheral blood. In DNA, the CDR3 is TGTGCCAGCAGCTTAGGGGGACAGGGATACCGGAACACTGAAGCTTTCTTT. It translates to CASSLGGQGYRNTEAFF.